These 15 T cell receptor beta chains were sequenced from one sample in a study of vaccination and CD4 T cells after COVID-19. Treatment noted: approximately nine-day PBMC culture with coronavirus spike peptide pools or control peptides (ViraFEST assay). Cultured CD4+ T cell DNA underwent sequencing with the Oncomine TCR Beta short-read assay. TCRdb re-analysed the PCR reads in MiXCR, keeping a single row per CDR3 protein. The table shows 12,000 or so distinct CDR3 sequences, with approximately 47% occurring only once. These receptors are not linked to any known antigen. Sequenced input: cultured CD4+ T cells from blood. Every receptor here comes from a human donor with COVID-19.

This clonotype was observed a handful of times. The J gene is TRBJ2-5, the V gene TRBV7-2; tentative D call: TRBD2 (5 bases). Trimming removed 4 bases at V and 3 bases at J, with 12 bases between. There are 14 residues in the CDR3. Germline V gene lookup returns CDR1 SGHTA and CDR2 FQGNSA. The CDR3 loop is CASSSTHGEETQYF. In DNA, the CDR3 is TGTGCCAGCAGCTCCACTCACGGGGAAGAGACCCAGTACTTC.

This rearrangement joins TRBV5-7 to TRBJ1-1; D unclear. TRBV5-7 is placed among ORFs of uncertain function. The V end lost 0 bases, the J end lost 8 bases, and 5 bases lay between the germline ends. The CDR3 totals 11 residues. CDR3 amino acids: CASSLAREAFF. CDR3 sequence (DNA): TGTGCCAGCAGCTTGGCCCGAGAAGCTTTCTTT.

The chain uses TRBV6-1 and TRBJ1-3, with D uncertain. This CDR3 region has 15 residues. CDR1 and CDR2 (germline): MNHNS, SASEGT. V lost 5 bases, J lost 1 base, and 12 bases lay in between. This CDR3 reads CASSPEGVSGNTIYF. In DNA form, the CDR3 reads TGTGCCAGCAGTCCGGAGGGAGTATCTGGAAACACCATATATTTT.

This rearrangement joins TRBV20-1 to TRBJ1-2; possibly TRBD1 for D (5 bases). The germline V and J ends were trimmed by 5 bases and 1 base, with 8 bases remaining between them. The germline gives CDR1 DFQATT, CDR2 SNEGSKA (reference sequence). CDR3 length equals 12 residues. The DNA of the CDR3 is TGCAGTGCTGGGGCTCTTAACTATGGCTACACCTTC. Translated, it gives CSAGALNYGYTF.

The gene calls are TRBV15 and TRBJ1-1; D is possibly TRBD1 (5 bases). Germline V gives CDR1 LNHNV, CDR2 YYDKDF (reference sequence). V was clipped by 3 bases and J by 0 bases, with 8 bases between them. The CDR3 has 14 residues. In DNA, the CDR3 is TGTGCCACCAGCAGCGGACACCTGAACACTGAAGCTTTCTTT. It codes for CATSSGHLNTEAFF.

The rearrangement uses TRBV20-1 and TRBJ1-2; D gene uncertain. Trimming took 6 bases from V and 0 from J, leaving 14 bases between them. This CDR3 contains 14 residues. CDR1 and CDR2 (germline): DFQATT, SNEGSKA (reference sequence). CDR3 sequence reads: CSARLGGSNYGYTF. For the CDR3, the DNA is TGCAGTGCCCGCTTGGGAGGGTCTAACTATGGCTACACCTTC.

This clonotype was detected once. The DNA for the CDR3 is TGTGCCAGCAGTTTCAGTAGGACAGGGGGGGCCAACGTCCTGACTTTC. Translated: CASSFSRTGGANVLTF. This rearrangement joins TRBV27 to TRBJ2-6, with 8 bases matching TRBD1. This CDR3 has 16 amino acids. The germline CDR1 and CDR2 sequences are MNHEY and SMNVEV (reference sequence). V shed 3 bases and J 4 bases; nucleotides not matched to a gene: 5.

The V call is TRBV30, the J call TRBJ2-3; 7 bases align to TRBD2. V shed 0 bases, J shed 6 bases, and the junction held 6 bases outside the gene matches. This CDR3 has 14 residues. Per germline, CDR1 GTSNPN and CDR2 SVGIG (reference sequence). The CDR3 is CAWSVRAGRDTQYF. The CDR3 DNA reads as TGTGCCTGGAGTGTACGAGCGGGGAGGGATACGCAGTATTTT.

This clonotype was picked up a small number of times. The chain uses TRBV20-1 and TRBJ2-3, with 12 bases that match TRBD2. Per the germline V gene, CDR1 is DFQATT and CDR2 is SNEGSKA (reference sequence). The CDR3 loop spans 20 amino acids. J gave up 1 base and V 4 bases, and 18 bases lay outside the gene matches. The CDR3 nucleotides are TGCAGTGCTACCGGCCCGGGACTAGCGGGTATTCAGGCGGGCACAGATACGCAGTATTTT. This encodes CSATGPGLAGIQAGTDTQYF.

The chain recombines TRBV9 with TRBJ2-5, with 9 positions matching TRBD2. The CDR3 loop spans 16 amino acids. The V gene end was trimmed by 0 bases and the J gene end by 2 bases; junction bases not matched to a gene: 5. Germline CDR1 SGDLS, CDR2 YYNGEE. This CDR3 is CASSVGSSGAQETQYF. The CDR3 DNA follows: TGTGCCAGCAGCGTAGGGTCTAGCGGGGCTCAAGAGACCCAGTACTTC.

The V gene is TRBV12-3 or TRBV12-4, the J gene TRBJ2-1; 9 bases match TRBD2. The CDR3 spans 12 residues. The V gene end was trimmed by 6 bases and the J gene end by 9 bases; junction bases not matched to a gene: 3. CDR3 DNA: TGTGCCAGCAGCCTTAGCGGGGGTGAGCAGTTCTTC. This encodes CASSLSGGEQFF.

The V gene is TRBV6-2 or TRBV6-3, the J gene TRBJ1-5; 7 positions agree with TRBD1. V lost 2 bases, J lost 2 bases, and 9 bases stayed unmatched. The CDR3 sequence is 17 residues long. Germline CDR1 and CDR2: MNHEY and SVGEGT. The DNA for the CDR3 is TGTGCCAGCAGTTACCCCGACAGGGCAGGTGGCAATCAGCCCCAGCATTTT. Translated, it gives CASSYPDRAGGNQPQHF.

The chain combines TRBV6-2 or TRBV6-3 with TRBJ2-2, with a possible D match to TRBD1 (5 bases). Germline V lookup: CDR1 MNHEY, CDR2 SVGEGT. The CDR3 sequence is 15 residues long. Trimming shortened V by 2 bases and J by 6 bases, and 13 bases separated the two germline ends. DNA of the CDR3: TGTGCCAGCAGTTACGGTTTAGGGGTACCCGGGGAGCTGTTTTTT. Amino acids: CASSYGLGVPGELFF.

V is TRBV20-1 and J is TRBJ1-2, with D perhaps TRBD1 (6 bases). The CDR3 has 14 amino acids. Germline V lookup: CDR1 DFQATT, CDR2 SNEGSKA (reference sequence). V lost 3 bases and J lost 8, with 19 bases in between. The CDR3 DNA reads TGCAGTGCTAGCCCATACAGGGAAGGGGAGGGCTACACCTTC. Translated, it gives CSASPYREGEGYTF.

The chain has TRBV12-3 or TRBV12-4 and TRBJ1-3; 7 bases align to TRBD1. This CDR3 is 16 amino acids long. Germline trimming cut 5 bases from V and 0 bases from J; bases unmatched to any gene: 7. The CDR3 sequence: CASSNGGQLSGNTIYF. For the CDR3, the DNA is TGTGCCAGCAGTAACGGGGGACAGCTCTCTGGAAACACCATATATTTT.